The 14 T cell receptor beta chains below all came from one sample that was sequenced in a study of chronic HIV infection and antiretroviral therapy. One entry per CDR3 protein, called by TCRdb with MiXCR from the 5' RACE reads. The table includes about 48,000 distinct CDR3 sequences, about 20% detected once. The sequencing input was peripheral blood. The source of these receptors is an adult who had HIV and had not received antiretroviral therapy, or was an uninfected healthy control (not recorded which).

The chain couples TRBV28 to TRBJ2-1, with 9 bases that match TRBD2. Per the germline V gene, CDR1 is MDHEN and CDR2 is SYDVKM. The V segment lost 4 bases and the J segment 6 bases; nucleotides outside the gene matches: 13. The CDR3 loop spans 17 amino acids. CDR3: CASSSALGGGRANEQFF. The DNA of the CDR3 is TGTGCCAGCAGTTCCGCCCTGGGGGGCGGGAGGGCCAATGAGCAGTTCTTC.

Only a few counts were recorded for this clonotype. The chain joins TRBV9 to TRBJ1-1; no definite D call. Germline V gene lookup returns CDR1 SGDLS and CDR2 YYNGEE. Trimming pared 0 bases from V and 4 bases from J, leaving 13 bases between. This CDR3 region has 15 residues. CDR3 residues: CASSVAWKGSTEAFF. In DNA, the CDR3 is TGTGCCAGCAGCGTAGCTTGGAAGGGAAGCACTGAAGCTTTCTTT.

The gene calls are TRBV28 and TRBJ2-3, with D possibly matching TRBD2 (5 bases). V lost 2 bases and J lost 8, with 5 bases in between. The CDR3 spans 11 residues. Per germline, CDR1 MDHEN and CDR2 SYDVKM. The CDR3 DNA reads TGTGCCAGCAGTTTAGGAGGTACGCAGTATTTT. Protein: CASSLGGTQYF. The variable domain in full, completed from reference TRBV28 and TRBJ2-3, reads DVKVTQSSRYLVKRTGEKVFLECVQDMDHENMFWYRQDPGLGLRLIYFSYDVKMKEKGDIPEGYSVSREKKERFSLILESASTNQTSMYLCASSLGGTQYFGPGTRLTVL.

The chain couples TRBV7-9 to TRBJ2-7; 14 bases are a match to TRBD2. The CDR3 totals 15 residues. Germline V gives CDR1 SEHNR, CDR2 FQNEAQ (reference sequence). V lost 1 base to trimming and J lost 7 bases; unmatched junction nucleotides: 3. Here the CDR3 reads CASSLGLAGGEEQYF. CDR3 nucleotides: TGTGCCAGCAGCTTAGGACTAGCGGGAGGGGAGGAGCAGTACTTC.

This clonotype was picked up a small number of times. The rearrangement joins TRBV27 to TRBJ2-1; 7 nucleotides line up with TRBD2. J lost 3 bases, V lost 6 bases, and 8 bases had no gene match. The CDR3 runs 15 residues. The germline CDR1 and CDR2 sequences are MNHEY and SMNVEV (reference sequence). CDR3 sequence: CASSTEAGVYNEQFF. The CDR3, as DNA: TGTGCCAGCAGCACCGAGGCGGGAGTCTACAATGAGCAGTTCTTC.

The V and J genes are TRBV11-2 and TRBJ2-1; 9 bases agree with TRBD2. CDR3 size: 16 residues. V shed 5 bases, J shed 3 bases, and the junction held 8 bases outside the gene matches. CDR1 SGHAT and CDR2 FQNNGV come from the germline V gene. The CDR3 DNA sequence: TGTGCCAGCAGCCAAAGACTAGCGGCTCTCTACAATGAGCAGTTCTTC. It codes for CASSQRLAALYNEQFF.

The chain combines TRBV5-1 with TRBJ1-1, with TRBD1 identical over 8 bases. CDR1 is SGHRS and CDR2 is YFSETQ in the germline V gene. V shed 0 bases and J 4 bases; nucleotides not matched to a gene: 8. There are 16 residues in the CDR3. The CDR3 sequence: CASSLVGATGGTEAFF. The CDR3 nucleotides read TGCGCCAGCAGCTTGGTCGGTGCTACAGGGGGCACTGAAGCTTTCTTT.

The rearrangement uses TRBV28 and TRBJ1-6; no reliable D call. The CDR3 contains 12 residues. From germline, CDR1 is MDHEN and CDR2 SYDVKM. Deletions cut 1 base from V and 19 bases from J, with 14 bases between. For the CDR3, the DNA is TGTGCCAGCAGTTTATTGGGTCACTCGGGTCACTTT. Amino acids: CASSLLGHSGHF.

A few counts support this clonotype. The DNA for the CDR3 is TGTGCCACCAGTGATCCTGGACAGGGTAGGCATACGCAGTATTTT. Protein product: CATSDPGQGRHTQYF. The chain carries TRBV24-1 and TRBJ2-3; 8 nucleotides align to TRBD1. Trimming cost V 3 bases and J 7 bases; bases outside gene matches: 8. The CDR3 is made up of 15 amino acids. Germline CDR1 and CDR2: KGHDR and SFDVKD.

This clonotype was recorded at least ten times. The rearrangement joins TRBV11-2 to TRBJ1-5; 8 bases are shared with TRBD1. Losses at the gene ends were 7 bases for V and 6 bases for J; bases not matched to a gene: 14. CDR1 SGHAT and CDR2 FQNNGV come from the germline V gene. CDR3 length equals 16 residues. The CDR3 bases are TGTGCCAGCACCCGCATCCGGACAGGGCGCAGTCAGCCCCAGCATTTT. Residues: CASTRIRTGRSQPQHF.

This clonotype was found a few times. This chain connects TRBV20-1 to TRBJ2-1; 14 nucleotides match TRBD2. The CDR3 covers 19 residues. Per the germline V gene, CDR1 is DFQATT and CDR2 is SNEGSKA (reference sequence). After removal of 6 bases from V and 1 base from J, the junction contained 14 bases not matched to a gene. The CDR3 spells CSALRPGLAGAGSYNEQFF. CDR3 nucleotides: TGCAGTGCCTTACGTCCGGGACTAGCGGGAGCCGGGTCCTACAATGAGCAGTTCTTC.

The chain is built from TRBV30 and TRBJ1-3; D is ambiguous. The CDR3 runs 13 residues. Trimming removed 2 bases at V and 4 bases at J, with 9 bases between. The germline CDR1 and CDR2 sequences are GTSNPN and SVGIG (reference sequence). CDR3 coding DNA: TGTGCCTGGAGTCCTGGCCCAGGAAACACCATATATTTT. This translates into CAWSPGPGNTIYF.

The genes are TRBV28 and TRBJ2-7; 8 bases are a match to TRBD2. Germline CDR1 reads MDHEN; CDR2 reads SYDVKM. V trimming: 4 bases; J trimming: 1 base; junction bases outside the gene matches: 6. The CDR3 runs 15 residues. CDR3 coding DNA: TGTGCCAGCAGTTCGGCGGGAGGAGGGTCCTACGAGCAGTACTTC. This translates into CASSSAGGGSYEQYF.

This clonotype appeared a few times. The chain carries TRBV6-5 and TRBJ1-5; possible D gene TRBD1, 6 bases. V gave up 6 bases and J gave up 1 base, with 13 bases separating them. CDR3 length: 15 amino acids. Germline V gives CDR1 MNHEY, CDR2 SVGAGI. The CDR3 DNA is TGTGCCAGCAGAAAGCTGACAGGAAGCAATCAGCCCCAGCATTTT. This sequence encodes CASRKLTGSNQPQHF.